These T cell receptor beta chains were read from a single sample in a study of vaccination effects on CD4 cells after COVID-19. Libraries were prepared by immunoSEQ multiplex PCR; TCRdb keeps only in-frame clonotypes and omits some of them. In the table there are more than 25,000 clones, roughly 81% of which are singletons. Antigens for these TCRs are unknown. Sample: CD4+ T cells from PBMCs cultured with HCoV-229E spike peptides, taken after COVID-19 vaccination. These receptors all stem from a human donor who received a COVID-19 vaccine. Each CDR3 is given with its conserved first and last residue.

>TRBV5-4
CASSLLGETQYF
>TRBV28
CASSSLILAGGLNIQYF
>TRBV3-1/TRBV3-2
CASSPVNGGKTQYF
>TRBV6-6
CASRSQGNTEAFF
>TRBV4-1
CASSQVRAGLNTGELFF
>TRBV2
CASRRPRVSTSGATDTQYF
>TRBV3-1/TRBV3-2
CASRMTGTTNTGELFF
>TRBV5-1
CASSPGGVNTEAFF
>TRBV27
CASSFNPSGANVLTF
>TRBV11-3
CASSLGGWAGKNTEAFF
>TRBV5-1
CASSLAFVRAAPLHF
>TRBV4-1
CASSQAQFNTEAFF
>TRBV5-1
CASTLPGGDYGYTF
>TRBV27
CASSLRAGGGYTF
>TRBV15
CATGMYGGPIQETQYF
>TRBV7-9
CASSFQGNYGYTF
>TRBV6-5
CASSSVRKGTEAFF
>TRBV3-1/TRBV3-2
CASSPSLTGNSYEQYF